This T cell receptor (beta chain) comes out of a study of T-cell memory formation after mild COVID-19. Study-level information: TCR clusters largely stayed donor specific.

A single record per CDR3 protein comes from TCRdb applying MiXCR to the 5' RACE reads. Of 560,000 or so distinct CDR3 sequences in the sample, 15% to 20% are singletons; the top ten hold 8.1%. Germline CDR1 and CDR2: MNHEY and SVGAGI. V shed 5 bases and J 2 bases; nucleotides not matched to a gene: 18. The CDR3 contains 19 residues. The chain is built from TRBV6-5 and TRBJ2-7; 10 bases are shared with TRBD1. Sample: PBMCs or a T cell subset sorted from them (not recorded which). This clonotype was obtained from an adult woman who had mild COVID-19 (a few samples of this study predate the infection). Cell type and time point are not known. The CDR3 DNA reads as TGTGCCAGCAGTCGCAAGGGACAGGGGAGTTTTGGTAGTCCCTACGAGCAGTACTTC. Protein product: CASSRKGQGSFGSPYEQYF.